The 31 T cell receptor beta chains below were found in one sample sequenced in a study of T cell responses to AZD1222 COVID-19 vaccine. The method was immunoSEQ multiplex PCR; TCRdb's version includes in-frame clones alone and lacks a portion of them. The sample carries 100,000 to 150,000 clones, around 84% recorded once. The sample here was peripheral blood, taken on day 0 of AZD1222 vaccination. The receptors stem from an adult in good health.

The chain links TRBV7-3 to TRBJ2-6; no clear D gene. Germline CDR1 and CDR2: SGHTA and FQGTGA. This CDR3 comprises 17 residues. Trimming shortened V by 5 bases and J by 0 bases, and 14 bases separated the two germline ends. The chain's CDR3 is CASSPQVRPSGANVLTF. The DNA of the CDR3 is TGTGCCAGCAGCCCTCAGGTACGACCCTCTGGGGCCAACGTCCTGACTTTC.

This chain links TRBV27 with TRBJ1-6; no reliable D call. Germline V CDR1 and CDR2: MNHEY, SMNVEV (reference sequence). V was pared by 2 bases and J by 7 bases, with 9 bases between. CDR3 length equals 14 residues. The CDR3 spells CASSLRLKNSPLHF. DNA for the CDR3: TGTGCCAGCAGTTTACGGCTAAAAAATTCACCCCTCCACTTT.

J is TRBJ2-1 and V is TRBV7-9; 11 bases map to TRBD1. This CDR3 contains 16 residues. With V trimmed by 4 bases and J by 3 bases, 5 bases remained unmatched. Germline V CDR1 and CDR2: SEHNR, FQNEAQ (reference sequence). The CDR3 loop reads CASSYTGTGGYNEQFF. The CDR3 nucleotides read TGTGCCAGCAGCTACACCGGGACAGGGGGCTACAATGAGCAGTTCTTC. Complete variable domain (other parts from reference TRBV7-9 and TRBJ2-1): DTGVSQNPRHKITKRGQNVTFRCDPISEHNRLYWYRQTLGQGPEFLTYFQNEAQLEKSRLLSDRFSAERPKGSFSTLEIQRTEQGDSAMYLCASSYTGTGGYNEQFFGPGTRLTVL.

This chain connects TRBV19 to TRBJ2-7, with 8 bases identical to TRBD2. Trimming took 5 bases from V and 6 from J; bases not matched to a gene: 12. CDR1 LNHDA and CDR2 SQIVND come from the germline V gene (reference sequence). This CDR3 is 15 amino acids long. The CDR3 sequence: CASSAAPGGPSEQYF. In DNA form, the CDR3 reads TGTGCCAGTAGTGCCGCACCGGGAGGGCCGTCCGAGCAGTACTTC.

J is TRBJ2-1 and V is TRBV19; D may be TRBD1 (5 bases). The CDR3 extends over 14 amino acids. The germline V and J ends were trimmed by 7 bases and 9 bases, with 19 bases remaining between them. Germline V gives CDR1 LNHDA, CDR2 SQIVND (reference sequence). CDR3 in amino acids: CASTRQGEIGEQFF. As DNA, the CDR3 is TGTGCCAGTACCCGTCAGGGTGAAATCGGTGAGCAGTTCTTC.

This chain joins TRBV5-1 and TRBJ1-4, with D possibly matching TRBD1 (6 bases). Germline CDR1 and CDR2: SGHRS and YFSETQ. Trimming pared 4 bases from V and 7 bases from J, leaving 14 bases between. The CDR3 has 14 residues. The CDR3 loop is CASSPTGASEKLFF. DNA of the CDR3: TGCGCCAGCAGCCCCACGGGGGCGAGTGAAAAACTGTTTTTT. The full variable domain, with the rest looked up from reference TRBV5-1 and TRBJ1-4, is KAGVTQTPRYLIKTRGQQVTLSCSPISGHRSVSWYQQTPGQGLQFLFEYFSETQRNKGNFPGRFSGRQFSNSRSEMNVSTLELGDSALYLCASSPTGASEKLFFGSGTQLSVL.

The V gene is TRBV5-1, the J gene TRBJ2-3; D is undetermined. Trimming took 0 bases from V and 6 from J, leaving 14 bases between them. This CDR3 comprises 15 residues. Germline CDR1 SGHRS, CDR2 YFSETQ. The CDR3 spells CASSLASYEGDTQYF. The CDR3 DNA reads TGCGCCAGCAGCTTGGCTTCCTACGAAGGGGATACGCAGTATTTT.

The J gene is TRBJ1-2, the V gene TRBV7-8, with 8 positions matching TRBD1. This CDR3 is 17 amino acids long. With 5 bases clipped from V and 1 base from J, the junction kept 12 bases outside the gene matches. CDR1 is SGHVS, CDR2 FQNEAQ, per germline. CDR3 amino acids: CASSPRTGSGYNYGYTF. Written as DNA, the CDR3 is TGTGCCAGCAGCCCCCGGACAGGGTCTGGTTATAACTATGGCTACACCTTC.

The chain joins TRBV18 to TRBJ2-7; TRBD1 might be the D (5 bases). From germline, CDR1 is KGHSH and CDR2 LQKENI. The ends were cut back, 2 bases at V and 0 bases at J, with 11 bases in the middle. The CDR3 runs 15 residues. CDR3 in DNA: TGTGCCAGCTCACCATCCAGGGCCAACTCCTACGAGCAGTACTTC. Translating gives CASSPSRANSYEQYF.

This sequence joins TRBV10-3 and TRBJ2-1; 10 bases line up with TRBD1. Germline values: CDR1 ENHRY, CDR2 SYGVKD. The CDR3 runs 17 residues. Losses at the gene ends were 8 bases for V and 0 bases for J; bases not matched to a gene: 10. CDR3 in amino acids: CAISGQGRQSSYNEQFF. The CDR3 nucleotides are TGTGCCATCTCGGGACAGGGGCGTCAGAGCTCCTACAATGAGCAGTTCTTC.

The chain couples TRBV27 to TRBJ2-1; 10 nucleotides align to TRBD2. The CDR3 is 17 residues long. Germline CDR1 is MNHEY and CDR2 is SMNVEV (reference sequence). The V and J ends lost 0 bases and 3 bases, in that order; junction bases with no gene match: 5. The CDR3 here is CASSLSLAGDLYNEQFF. The CDR3 nucleotides read TGTGCCAGCAGTTTATCGCTAGCGGGAGACCTCTACAATGAGCAGTTCTTC.

Concerning this clone: The sample carries other DNA sequences with the same CDR3. The chain employs TRBV11-2 and TRBJ2-5; D ambiguous. This CDR3 has 13 residues. The V gene's germline CDR1 is SGHAT and CDR2 FQNNGV. V lost 1 base to trimming and J lost 3 bases, with 6 bases between them. The CDR3 DNA sequence: TGTGCCAGCAGCTTAGGACGAGAAGAGACCCAGTACTTC. Translating gives CASSLGREETQYF.

The chain combines TRBV5-6 with TRBJ1-1, with D perhaps matching TRBD1 (6 bases). Germline CDR1 and CDR2: SGHDT and YYEEEE. V was cut by 0 bases and J by 7 bases, with 13 bases left in between. This CDR3 contains 14 residues. The CDR3 sequence: CASSLAGGAVEAFF. Written as DNA, the CDR3 is TGTGCCAGCAGCTTGGCCGGGGGGGCGGTTGAAGCTTTCTTT.

The rearrangement uses TRBV6-6 and TRBJ1-1; D remains unclear. This CDR3 comprises 14 residues. V was cut by 6 bases and J by 3 bases, with 14 bases left in between. CDR1 and CDR2 from the germline V gene are MNHNY and SVGAGI (reference sequence). The CDR3 loop is CASRPGRTDTEAFF. CDR3 nucleotides: TGTGCCAGCAGGCCCGGGAGGACTGACACTGAAGCTTTCTTT.

V usage is TRBV11-2 and J usage is TRBJ2-7, with D possibly TRBD2 on 5 matching bases. Germline V gives CDR1 SGHAT, CDR2 FQNNGV. CDR3 length equals 15 residues. Between the trimmed V and J ends, which lost 0 bases and 3 bases, there was a span of 12 bases. In DNA form, the CDR3 reads TGTGCCAGCAGCTTAGAAGGGAGAGGAGGCTACGAGCAGTACTTC. As protein: CASSLEGRGGYEQYF.

The chain combines TRBV10-3 with TRBJ1-3; perhaps TRBD1 as D (6 bases). Trimming removed 4 bases from V and 0 bases from J, with 10 bases in between. This CDR3 is 15 amino acids long. CDR1 ENHRY and CDR2 SYGVKD come from the germline V gene. The CDR3 DNA follows: TGTGCCATCAGTGGACAGGACTTCTCTGGAAACACCATATATTTT. This gives the protein CAISGQDFSGNTIYF.

V is TRBV5-1 and J is TRBJ1-3; D not resolved. The CDR3 extends over 15 amino acids. Germline loops: CDR1 SGHRS, CDR2 YFSETQ. V was trimmed by 0 bases and J by 10 bases, leaving 17 bases between them. The CDR3 DNA follows: TGCGCCAGCAGCTTGGGCACAGATCAGGAAACGACCATATATTTT. Translating it yields CASSLGTDQETTIYF.

This sequence joins TRBV29-1 and TRBJ2-1; 9 positions match TRBD2. The CDR3 is 15 residues long. Germline V CDR1 and CDR2: SQVTM, ANQGSEA. V lost 0 bases, J lost 5 bases, and 5 bases stayed unmatched. The CDR3 sequence is CSVEDQREAHNEQFF. The DNA for the CDR3 is TGCAGCGTTGAAGACCAGCGGGAGGCACACAATGAGCAGTTCTTC.

This clone was seen only a few times. This sequence joins TRBV9 and TRBJ1-4; D is uncertain. Trimming cost V 0 bases and J 8 bases, with 11 bases left between them. The germline CDR1 and CDR2 sequences are SGDLS and YYNGEE. The CDR3 is 14 amino acids. The CDR3 sequence is CASSVEEEGEKLFF. CDR3 coding DNA: TGTGCCAGCAGCGTAGAGGAGGAAGGGGAAAAACTGTTTTTT.

The V gene is TRBV10-3, the J gene TRBJ1-4; TRBD1 aligns across 8 bases. The trim removed 10 bases at V and 6 bases at J, leaving 10 bases unmatched. Germline V lookup: CDR1 ENHRY, CDR2 SYGVKD. CDR3 length equals 14 residues. Here the CDR3 DNA reads TGTGCCAGCGCTAACAGGGGGTCGTATGAAAAACTGTTTTTT. Translating it yields CASANRGSYEKLFF.

The CDR3 coding sequence is TGTGCCAGTAGTCCCGCCGGGGGACAGCCCCAGCATTTT. Residues: CASSPAGGQPQHF. The V and J genes are TRBV19 and TRBJ1-5, with D perhaps matching TRBD1 (5 bases). Germline lookup yields CDR1 LNHDA and CDR2 SQIVND (reference sequence). Trimming took off 5 bases at V and 7 bases at J, with 12 bases between the two ends. This CDR3 comprises 13 residues.

The genes are TRBV4-1 and TRBJ2-3, with D possibly TRBD1 on 5 matching bases. In germline, CDR1 is MGHRA, CDR2 YSYEKL. The length of the CDR3 is 15 residues. The ends were cut back, 4 bases at V and 2 bases at J, with 13 bases in the middle. The CDR3 sequence is CASSRRQGNTDTQYF. As DNA, the CDR3 is TGCGCCAGCAGCCGACGCCAGGGTAACACAGATACGCAGTATTTT.

This chain connects TRBV7-8 to TRBJ2-5, with D hard to call. The V end was cut by 2 bases, the J end by 5 bases, with 15 bases between. The CDR3 extends over 15 amino acids. CDR1 SGHVS and CDR2 FQNEAQ come from the germline V gene. The CDR3 bases are TGTGCCAGCAGCTTAAGAGATCACCTCGGGGAGACCCAGTACTTC. Protein: CASSLRDHLGETQYF.

This clone appeared a few times. The V call is TRBV27, the J call TRBJ1-2; the match to TRBD1 covers 9 bases. The CDR3 covers 15 residues. V lost 5 bases to trimming and J lost 4 bases; unmatched junction nucleotides: 8. Germline values: CDR1 MNHEY, CDR2 SMNVEV (reference sequence). The CDR3 DNA reads as TGTGCCAGCAGTGCCTCCGGGACAGGGCCCTATGGCTACACCTTC. It codes for CASSASGTGPYGYTF.

The J gene is TRBJ2-1, the V gene TRBV25-1; D is uncertain. The V gene's germline CDR1 is MGHDK and CDR2 SYGVNS. The CDR3 is made up of 12 amino acids. Trimming stripped 6 bases from V and 8 bases from J, with 11 bases between. The chain's CDR3 is CASSRSLYEQFF. The CDR3 region has the DNA TGTGCCAGCAGCCGATCCCTTTATGAGCAGTTCTTC.

V and J are TRBV5-5 and TRBJ2-1; TRBD2 agrees at 11 bases. With V trimmed by 0 bases and J by 8 bases, 10 bases remained unmatched. The germline V gene encodes CDR1 SGHKS and CDR2 YYEKEE (reference sequence). The CDR3 extends over 17 amino acids. CDR3 sequence (DNA): TGTGCCAGCAGCTTGGGTCCCACTAGCGGGAGAGGGTATGAGCAGTTCTTC. Protein sequence: CASSLGPTSGRGYEQFF. Together with reference TRBV5-5 and TRBJ2-1, the CDR3 gives the full variable domain: DAGVTQSPTHLIKTRGQQVTLRCSPISGHKSVSWYQQVLGQGPQFIFQYYEKEERGRGNFPDRFSARQFPNYSSELNVNALLLGDSALYLCASSLGPTSGRGYEQFFGPGTRLTVL.

The V gene is TRBV9, the J gene TRBJ2-3; D may correspond to TRBD1 or TRBD2 (5 bases each). CDR1 and CDR2 from the germline V gene are SGDLS and YYNGEE. The CDR3 has 15 amino acids. V lost 5 bases and J 3 bases, leaving 16 bases between the germline ends. CDR3: CASSAGADLTDTQYF. The DNA of the CDR3 is TGTGCCAGCAGTGCCGGGGCGGATCTGACAGATACGCAGTATTTT.

V is TRBV28 and J is TRBJ1-4, with a tentative D call TRBD1 (6 bases). CDR1 MDHEN and CDR2 SYDVKM come from the germline V gene. Trimming removed 5 bases at V and 8 bases at J, with 21 bases between. The length of the CDR3 is 16 residues. Here the CDR3 DNA reads TGTGCCAGCAGTCCCCACTCAGGAGGGGGGAGGGAAAAACTGTTTTTT. Its protein is CASSPHSGGGREKLFF.

V and J are TRBV28 and TRBJ2-7; 7 bases map to TRBD1. Germline CDR1 and CDR2: MDHEN and SYDVKM. Losses at the gene ends were 3 bases for V and 0 bases for J; bases not matched to a gene: 2. CDR3 length equals 14 residues. The CDR3 is CASSLPGGSYEQYF. CDR3 nucleotide sequence: TGTGCCAGCAGTTTGCCAGGGGGCTCCTACGAGCAGTACTTC.

In this sample, this clone turned up a few times. J is TRBJ1-5 and V is TRBV24-1; 7 bases fit TRBD1. CDR1 and CDR2 from the germline V gene are KGHDR and SFDVKD. Trimming cost V 7 bases and J 2 bases; bases outside gene matches: 7. The CDR3 has 15 residues. This CDR3 reads CATRPGQWGNQPQHF. The CDR3 DNA reads TGTGCCACCAGGCCGGGACAGTGGGGCAATCAGCCCCAGCATTTT.

The chain employs TRBV7-2 and TRBJ1-1; D possibly corresponds to TRBD1 (5 bases). The CDR3 spans 14 residues. V lost 4 bases and J 0 bases, leaving 9 bases between the germline ends. CDR1 and CDR2 from the germline V gene are SGHTA and FQGNSA. The CDR3 here is CASSSGTVNTEAFF. For the CDR3, the DNA is TGTGCCAGCAGCTCTGGGACCGTGAACACTGAAGCTTTCTTT.